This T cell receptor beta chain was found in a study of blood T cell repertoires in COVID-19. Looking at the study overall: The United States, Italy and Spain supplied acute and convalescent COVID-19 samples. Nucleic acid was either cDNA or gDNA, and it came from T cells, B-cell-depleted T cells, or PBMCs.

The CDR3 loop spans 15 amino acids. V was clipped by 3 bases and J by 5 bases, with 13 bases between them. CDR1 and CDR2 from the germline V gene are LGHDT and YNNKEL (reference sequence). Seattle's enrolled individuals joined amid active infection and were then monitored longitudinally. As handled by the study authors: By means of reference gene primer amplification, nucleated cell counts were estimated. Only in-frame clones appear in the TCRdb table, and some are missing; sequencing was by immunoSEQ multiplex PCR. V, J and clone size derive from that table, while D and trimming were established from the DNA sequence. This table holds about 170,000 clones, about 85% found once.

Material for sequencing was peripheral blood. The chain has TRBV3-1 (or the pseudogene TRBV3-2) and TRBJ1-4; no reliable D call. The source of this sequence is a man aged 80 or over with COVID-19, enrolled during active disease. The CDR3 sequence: CASSHSGEGNEKLFF. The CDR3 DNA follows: TGTGCCAGCAGCCACTCCGGGGAAGGGAATGAAAAACTGTTTTTT.